The 21 T cell receptor beta chains below come from one sample, sequenced in a study of cytomegalovirus exposure and HLA in healthy donors. TCRdb's table, derived via immunoSEQ multiplex PCR, lists solely in-frame clones and lacks some. The sample gives roughly 140,000 clones, around 88% of which show up once; about 7.9% is in the top ten. Sample: PBMCs. The receptors were sampled from a woman between 18 and 29 years old in good health and CMV-seropositive.

V gene TRBV19 combines with J gene TRBJ2-5; 15 nucleotides line up with TRBD2. The J segment lost 5 bases and the V segment lost 3 bases, leaving 7 bases of the junction unmatched. The CDR3 covers 17 residues. From germline, CDR1 is LNHDA and CDR2 SQIVND (reference sequence). The DNA for the CDR3 is TGTGCCAGTAGTATCGGACTAGCGGGGGGGCCTTCGGAGACCCAGTACTTC. Translating gives CASSIGLAGGPSETQYF.

The CDR3 sequence: CASRRNPNFNRGGNEAFF. CDR3 nucleotide sequence: TGTGCCAGCAGGAGAAATCCTAACTTCAACAGGGGGGGAAACGAAGCTTTCTTT. This chain connects TRBV2 to TRBJ1-1; 8 bases are a match to TRBD1. The V gene end was trimmed by 6 bases and the J gene end by 8 bases; junction bases not matched to a gene: 23. The CDR3 contains 18 residues. The germline V gene has CDR1 SNHLY and CDR2 FYNNEI.

This sequence joins TRBV30 and TRBJ1-1; TRBD1 is a possible D gene (6 bases). V dropped 1 base and J dropped 4 bases, with 7 bases sitting between them. Germline CDR1 and CDR2: GTSNPN and SVGIG (reference sequence). The CDR3 loop spans 12 amino acids. The CDR3 nucleotides are TGTGCCTGGAGTGGGGGGCGCACTGAAGCTTTCTTT. Encoded protein: CAWSGGRTEAFF.

V is TRBV27 and J is TRBJ2-7; a possible D gene is TRBD2 (5 bases). CDR1 and CDR2 from the germline V gene are MNHEY and SMNVEV (reference sequence). V shed 2 bases and J shed 2 bases, with 13 bases lying between them. This CDR3 spans 15 amino acids. CDR3: CASSLGLRFTYEQYF. The CDR3 bases are TGTGCCAGCAGTTTAGGACTGAGATTTACCTACGAGCAGTACTTC.

V gene TRBV7-2 combines with J gene TRBJ2-5, with 14 bases identical to TRBD2. The CDR3 length is 15 residues. The V and J ends lost 8 bases and 0 bases, in that order; junction bases with no gene match: 2. Germline CDR1 SGHTA, CDR2 FQGNSA. This CDR3 reads CASGLAGGYQETQYF. Here the CDR3 DNA reads TGTGCCAGCGGACTAGCGGGGGGTTACCAAGAGACCCAGTACTTC.

The chain combines TRBV7-2 with TRBJ2-1; TRBD1 matches 8 bases. The CDR3 extends over 14 amino acids. Germline V gene lookup returns CDR1 SGHTA and CDR2 FQGNSA. V was clipped by 3 bases and J by 4 bases; unmatched bases: 2. CDR3 residues: CASSFRQGYNEQFF. Written as DNA, the CDR3 is TGTGCCAGCAGCTTCAGACAGGGGTACAATGAGCAGTTCTTC.

The rearrangement links TRBV9 to TRBJ2-3; 7 bases line up with TRBD2. Germline V gene lookup returns CDR1 SGDLS and CDR2 YYNGEE. Losses at the gene ends were 1 base for V and 4 bases for J; bases not matched to a gene: 3. The CDR3 sequence is 14 residues long. CDR3 coding DNA: TGTGCCAGCAGCGTACGACTAGCCCCAGATACGCAGTATTTT. Encoded protein: CASSVRLAPDTQYF.

This clone appeared a single time. The CDR3 is CASSLGGNTEAFF. The CDR3 DNA follows: TGTGCCAGCAGTTTGGGGGGGAACACTGAAGCTTTCTTT. The rearrangement joins TRBV28 to TRBJ1-1; D might be TRBD1 (5 bases). Germline V gene data show CDR1 as MDHEN and CDR2 as SYDVKM. The CDR3 is 13 residues long. Trimming left V 3 bases short and J 1 base short, with 6 bases between. The entire variable domain, with the rest obtained from reference TRBV28 and TRBJ1-1, is as follows: DVKVTQSSRYLVKRTGEKVFLECVQDMDHENMFWYRQDPGLGLRLIYFSYDVKMKEKGDIPEGYSVSREKKERFSLILESASTNQTSMYLCASSLGGNTEAFFGQGTRLTVV.

This clone was recorded only once. The chain is built from TRBV7-3 and TRBJ2-1; unclear D gene. The CDR3 is 11 residues long. V was clipped by 1 base and J by 10 bases, with 5 bases between them. Germline V gene data show CDR1 as SGHTA and CDR2 as FQGTGA. The CDR3 region is CASSLSGEQFF. The CDR3 DNA is TGTGCCAGCAGCTTAAGCGGAGAGCAGTTCTTC.

The rearrangement uses TRBV5-1 and TRBJ1-2; tentatively, D is TRBD1 (6 bases). With 1 base removed from V and 2 bases from J, the gap between germline ends came to 6 bases. The CDR3 sequence is 13 residues long. CDR1 SGHRS and CDR2 YFSETQ come from the germline V gene. The CDR3 region is CASSLRGNYGYTF. Written as DNA, the CDR3 is TGCGCCAGCAGCTTGAGGGGGAACTATGGCTACACCTTC.

J is TRBJ2-6 and V is TRBV27, with no clear D. Per the germline V gene, CDR1 is MNHEY and CDR2 is SMNVEV (reference sequence). The CDR3 is 14 amino acids. V lost 6 bases, J lost 0 bases, and 6 bases lay in between. The CDR3 region is CASSGYSGANVLTF. The CDR3 bases are TGTGCCAGCAGCGGGTACTCTGGGGCCAACGTCCTGACTTTC.

This chain connects TRBV29-1 to TRBJ2-7; tentative D call: TRBD2 (6 bases). CDR1 and CDR2 from the germline V gene are SQVTM and ANQGSEA. The CDR3 spans 11 residues. Trimming shortened V by 5 bases and J by 6 bases, and 11 bases separated the two germline ends. The CDR3, as DNA: TGCAGCGTTAACGCGGGGACCGAGCAGTACTTC. Amino acids: CSVNAGTEQYF.

V gene TRBV29-1 combines with J gene TRBJ2-7; 12 nucleotides match TRBD2. The CDR3 spans 14 residues. The V and J ends lost 7 bases and 8 bases, in that order; junction bases with no gene match: 12. The V gene's germline CDR1 is SQVTM and CDR2 ANQGSEA. The CDR3 region is CSAVGLAGSTKQYF. DNA of the CDR3: TGCAGCGCTGTGGGACTAGCGGGCTCTACGAAGCAGTACTTC.

The chain joins TRBV19 to TRBJ1-2; weak D call: TRBD1 (5 bases). The V gene's germline CDR1 is LNHDA and CDR2 SQIVND (reference sequence). CDR3 length: 15 amino acids. V was shortened by 7 bases and J by 4 bases, with 19 bases between the two germline ends. Written as DNA, the CDR3 is TGTGCCAGTACCTGGGGGAGGGGCGCCGGCTATGGCTACACCTTC. Protein product: CASTWGRGAGYGYTF.

The J gene is TRBJ1-2, the V gene TRBV2; 7 bases fit TRBD1. CDR1 and CDR2 from the germline V gene are SNHLY and FYNNEI. The CDR3 length is 14 residues. V lost 11 bases, J lost 7 bases, and 16 bases stayed unmatched. CDR3 nucleotide sequence: TGTGCCGGGACAGTACTGATATTTTCGGGTGGCTACACCTTC. Protein: CAGTVLIFSGGYTF.

The chain links TRBV6-5 to TRBJ1-5; 12 bases match TRBD1. The germline V gene has CDR1 MNHEY and CDR2 SVGAGI. V shed 7 bases, J shed 7 bases, and the junction held 5 bases outside the gene matches. This CDR3 has 14 amino acids. CDR3 DNA: TGTGCCAGCAAAAGGGACAGGGGGCGACAGCCCCAGCATTTT. The encoded protein is CASKRDRGRQPQHF.

The chain couples TRBV18 to TRBJ2-3, with 13 bases fitting TRBD2. The J segment lost 3 bases and the V segment lost 1 base, leaving 4 bases of the junction unmatched. Germline V gene data show CDR1 as KGHSH and CDR2 as LQKENI. The CDR3 loop spans 17 amino acids. The DNA for the CDR3 is TGTGCCAGCTCACCACGACTAGCGGGGGGAGGAACAGATACGCAGTATTTT. This gives the protein CASSPRLAGGGTDTQYF. The whole variable domain, filled in from reference TRBV18 and TRBJ2-3, reads NAGVMQNPRHLVRRRGQEARLRCSPMKGHSHVYWYRQLPEEGLKFMVYLQKENIIDESGMPKERFSAEFPKEGPSILRIQQVVRGDSAAYFCASSPRLAGGGTDTQYFGPGTRLTVL.

The rearrangement uses TRBV5-1 and TRBJ1-4; 12 nucleotides agree with TRBD1. The V segment lost 4 bases and the J segment 8 bases; nucleotides outside the gene matches: 3. CDR3 length: 14 amino acids. Germline CDR1 and CDR2: SGHRS and YFSETQ. CDR3 amino acids: CASSQGQGAEKLFF. The CDR3 DNA follows: TGCGCCAGCAGCCAGGGACAGGGGGCGGAAAAACTGTTTTTT. Combining the CDR3 with reference TRBV5-1 and TRBJ1-4 gives the whole variable domain KAGVTQTPRYLIKTRGQQVTLSCSPISGHRSVSWYQQTPGQGLQFLFEYFSETQRNKGNFPGRFSGRQFSNSRSEMNVSTLELGDSALYLCASSQGQGAEKLFFGSGTQLSVL.

The rearrangement uses TRBV19 and TRBJ1-5, with 8 bases identical to TRBD1. V trimming: 3 bases; J trimming: 6 bases; junction bases outside the gene matches: 13. CDR3 size: 17 residues. CDR1 LNHDA and CDR2 SQIVND come from the germline V gene (reference sequence). CDR3 loop: CASSIELGAGGSQPQHF. The DNA of the CDR3 is TGTGCCAGTAGTATCGAGCTCGGGGCAGGGGGCAGTCAGCCCCAGCATTTT.

The gene calls are TRBV7-2 and TRBJ2-7, with 7 bases aligning to TRBD1. Germline-derived CDR1 and CDR2 are SGHTA and FQGNSA. The CDR3 spans 14 residues. Trimming at V came to 6 bases and at J to 4 bases, leaving 9 bases not matched to a gene. The CDR3 spells CASSRQGHGYEQYF. In DNA, the CDR3 is TGTGCCAGCAGTCGACAGGGACATGGGTACGAGCAGTACTTC.

The genes are TRBV28 and TRBJ2-5; D might be TRBD1 (5 bases). V shed 6 bases and J shed 4 bases, with 21 bases lying between them. The CDR3 length is 16 residues. CDR1 is MDHEN, CDR2 SYDVKM, per germline. The CDR3 reads CASSQQALLLGETQYF. DNA for the CDR3: TGTGCCAGCAGCCAACAGGCCCTTCTCCTTGGAGAGACCCAGTACTTC. Combining the CDR3 with reference TRBV28 and TRBJ2-5 gives the whole variable domain DVKVTQSSRYLVKRTGEKVFLECVQDMDHENMFWYRQDPGLGLRLIYFSYDVKMKEKGDIPEGYSVSREKKERFSLILESASTNQTSMYLCASSQQALLLGETQYFGPGTRLLVL.